The clone carrying this T cell receptor (beta chain) was recorded many times. The antigen remains undetermined. The source of the sample is a study of regulatory T cells in long-lasting Graves disease. Time point defined: newly diagnosed GD, antithyroid drugs for less than 3 months. Extracted RNA from PBMCs served as the source of the TCR library. The CDR3 runs 13 residues. Germline loops: CDR1 LNHDA, CDR2 SQIVND (reference sequence). V was clipped by 8 bases and J by 1 base; unmatched bases: 1. Whole-study results and caveats: Persistent disease preferred TRBV28, TRBJ1-2 and TRBJ2-5.

Assembly of TCR beta libraries relied on iRepertoire HTBI primers together with Arm-PCR of CDR3 regions. TCRdb reprocessed the multiplex PCR reads via MiXCR and lists one record per CDR3 protein. The data show under 250,000 distinct CDR3 sequences, 20% to 25% seen once. The material was peripheral blood mononuclear cells (PBMCs), obtained at new diagnosis, from a patient treated with antithyroid drugs. The genes are TRBV19 and TRBJ2-1; 8 bases line up with TRBD1. The sequence came from a female donor with Graves disease. Here the CDR3 reads CASRQGSYNEQFF. For the CDR3, the DNA is TGTGCCAGTCGACAGGGGTCCTACAATGAGCAGTTCTTC.